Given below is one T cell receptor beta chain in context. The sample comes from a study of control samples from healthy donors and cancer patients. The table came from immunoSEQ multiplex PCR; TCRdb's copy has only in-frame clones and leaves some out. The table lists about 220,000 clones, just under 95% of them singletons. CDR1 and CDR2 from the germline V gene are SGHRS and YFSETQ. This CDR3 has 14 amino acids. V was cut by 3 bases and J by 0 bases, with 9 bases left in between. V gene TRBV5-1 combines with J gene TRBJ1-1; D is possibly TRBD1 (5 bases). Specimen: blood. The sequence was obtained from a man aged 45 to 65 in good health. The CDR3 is CASSWTPLNTEAFF. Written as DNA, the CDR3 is TGCGCCAGCAGCTGGACACCTTTGAACACTGAAGCTTTCTTT.